The 29 T cell receptor beta chains presented below share a single source sample, sequenced in a study of T cell changes during pregnancy in multiple sclerosis. Only in-frame clones appear in the TCRdb table, and some are missing; sequencing was by immunoSEQ multiplex PCR. The table includes 39,000 or so clones, around 90% detected once. Sequenced here: CD8+ T cells from peripheral blood mononuclear cells, sampled in the first trimester of pregnancy. The receptors were gathered from a female donor with multiple sclerosis, enrolled in a pregnancy study.

The rearrangement uses TRBV9 and TRBJ2-1, with 13 positions matching TRBD2. The CDR3 contains 15 residues. Losses at the gene ends were 3 bases for V and 8 bases for J; bases not matched to a gene: 5. Germline loops: CDR1 SGDLS, CDR2 YYNGEE. Here the CDR3 reads CASSARTSGGDEQFF. The CDR3 nucleotides read TGTGCCAGCAGCGCGCGGACTAGCGGGGGTGATGAGCAGTTCTTC.

The chain recombines TRBV7-9 with TRBJ2-7, with 7 bases lining up with TRBD2. The CDR3 is 10 residues long. The germline V gene encodes CDR1 SEHNR and CDR2 FQNEAQ (reference sequence). V shed 8 bases and J 7 bases; nucleotides not matched to a gene: 2. CDR3 sequence: CASGGGEQYF. The CDR3 DNA reads TGTGCCAGCGGGGGGGGAGAGCAGTACTTC.

A remark on this clone: At one of its ends the junction is not consistent with the germline gene, which may arise from a read error. The V call is TRBV7-9, the J call TRBJ1-6; 9 nucleotides align to TRBD1. Germline lookup yields CDR1 SEHNR and CDR2 FQNEAQ (reference sequence). This CDR3 spans 16 amino acids. The CDR3 region has the DNA TGTGCCAGCAGCGTAGCGGGGACAGGGCCTAATTCACCCCTCCACTTT. It is translated as CASSVAGTGPNSPLHF.

The J gene is TRBJ1-2, the V gene TRBV7-9; 8 nucleotides match TRBD1. The germline V gene has CDR1 SEHNR and CDR2 FQNEAQ (reference sequence). This CDR3 region has 19 residues. V trimming: 5 bases; J trimming: 2 bases; junction bases outside the gene matches: 19. CDR3 coding DNA: TGTGCCAGCAGCCGCCTATCGGACAGGGTCGTGGCCTCCAACTATGGCTACACCTTC. Residues: CASSRLSDRVVASNYGYTF.

This clone was seen a few times. This chain uses TRBV6-1 with TRBJ1-2; no reliable D call. The CDR3 totals 15 residues. V lost 2 bases and J 2 bases, leaving 12 bases between the germline ends. Per the germline V gene, CDR1 is MNHNS and CDR2 is SASEGT. CDR3 DNA: TGTGCCAGCAGTGAATGGGGAGCTTGGAACTATGGCTACACCTTC. Protein sequence: CASSEWGAWNYGYTF.

The rearrangement links TRBV7-9 to TRBJ2-7, with TRBD1 as a possible D gene (6 bases). Germline loops: CDR1 SEHNR, CDR2 FQNEAQ (reference sequence). Between the trimmed V and J ends, which lost 6 bases and 3 bases, there was a span of 12 bases. This CDR3 comprises 13 residues. For the CDR3, the DNA is TGTGCCAGCAGTTCGGGGACAAGCTACGAGCAGTACTTC. Translating it yields CASSSGTSYEQYF.

This clone came up a few times. The chain joins TRBV10-1 to TRBJ1-2; 10 nucleotides align to TRBD1. The CDR3 length is 14 residues. J gave up 6 bases and V 8 bases, and 9 bases lay outside the gene matches. Per the germline V gene, CDR1 is WNHNN and CDR2 is SYGVQD (reference sequence). The CDR3 region has the DNA TGCGCCAGCCTAAATGACAGGGGGCCGGATGGCTACACCTTC. This translates into CASLNDRGPDGYTF.

The chain uses TRBV11-2 and TRBJ2-1; TRBD2 is a possible D gene (6 bases). The CDR3 is 15 residues long. Germline CDR1 reads SGHAT; CDR2 reads FQNNGV. Deletions cut 5 bases from V and 0 bases from J, with 11 bases between. As DNA, the CDR3 is TGTGCCAGCAGCCCGGGGAGGAGCTCCTACAATGAGCAGTTCTTC. It translates to CASSPGRSSYNEQFF.

This chain joins TRBV2 and TRBJ1-1; no clear D gene. V was trimmed by 9 bases and J by 1 base, leaving 9 bases between them. Germline assignment: CDR1 SNHLY and CDR2 FYNNEI. This CDR3 is built from 12 residues. CDR3 in amino acids: CARREGNTEAFF. CDR3 DNA sequence: TGTGCCAGGAGGGAGGGGAACACTGAAGCTTTCTTT.

This sequence joins TRBV6-5 and TRBJ1-1, with unresolved D. V shed 8 bases and J shed 3 bases, with 16 bases lying between them. The V gene's germline CDR1 is MNHEY and CDR2 SVGAGI. The CDR3 runs 14 residues. CDR3 loop: CASFTLAGDTEAFF. CDR3 sequence (DNA): TGTGCCAGCTTCACTCTGGCAGGTGACACTGAAGCTTTCTTT.

This chain links TRBV6-4 with TRBJ2-1, with unresolved D. Trimming removed 0 bases at V and 7 bases at J, with 10 bases between. Germline V lookup: CDR1 MRHNA, CDR2 SNTAGT. CDR3 size: 14 residues. The CDR3 here is CASSDSQELNEQFF. The DNA of the CDR3 is TGTGCCAGCAGTGACTCGCAGGAATTGAATGAGCAGTTCTTC.

The chain uses TRBV7-9 and TRBJ1-5; D is undetermined. The CDR3 has 14 residues. Germline CDR1 reads SEHNR; CDR2 reads FQNEAQ (reference sequence). V dropped 2 bases and J dropped 0 bases, with 5 bases sitting between them. CDR3 DNA sequence: TGTGCCAGCAGCTTAATAGATAGCAATCAGCCCCAGCATTTT. Amino acids: CASSLIDSNQPQHF. The full variable domain, completed using reference TRBV7-9 and TRBJ1-5, is DTGVSQNPRHKITKRGQNVTFRCDPISEHNRLYWYRQTLGQGPEFLTYFQNEAQLEKSRLLSDRFSAERPKGSFSTLEIQRTEQGDSAMYLCASSLIDSNQPQHFGDGTRLSIL.

This chain joins TRBV2 and TRBJ2-3, with D possibly being TRBD2 (5 bases). Trimming stripped 6 bases from V and 7 bases from J, with 17 bases between. Germline V lookup: CDR1 SNHLY, CDR2 FYNNEI. The CDR3 length is 14 residues. CDR3: CASRAPLVRYTQYF. The CDR3 DNA sequence: TGTGCCAGCAGGGCTCCACTAGTACGCTATACGCAGTATTTT.

This clone came up once. The chain combines TRBV5-1 with TRBJ2-7, with D possibly TRBD1 on 5 matching bases. The V end was cut by 5 bases, the J end by 0 bases, with 15 bases between. From germline, CDR1 is SGHRS and CDR2 YFSETQ. The length of the CDR3 is 15 residues. As DNA, the CDR3 is TGCGCCAGCAGATGGGGTCAGGGAAGCTCCTACGAGCAGTACTTC. It is translated as CASRWGQGSSYEQYF.

The rearrangement uses TRBV19 and TRBJ2-1; weak D call: TRBD2 (5 bases). Germline V gene lookup returns CDR1 LNHDA and CDR2 SQIVND (reference sequence). V was shortened by 2 bases and J by 8 bases, with 16 bases between the two germline ends. The CDR3 has 15 residues. The CDR3: CASSIRPSPMDEQFF. The CDR3, as DNA: TGTGCCAGTAGTATAAGGCCTAGCCCCATGGATGAGCAGTTCTTC.

The CDR3 spells CAWSAGGQYEQYF. The CDR3 DNA is TGTGCCTGGAGTGCAGGGGGCCAATACGAGCAGTACTTC. The chain recombines TRBV30 with TRBJ2-7; 8 bases are shared with TRBD1. With 1 base clipped from V and 4 bases from J, the junction kept 3 bases outside the gene matches. This CDR3 comprises 13 residues. CDR1 and CDR2 (germline): GTSNPN, SVGIG (reference sequence).

This chain uses TRBV29-1 with TRBJ2-1, with D possibly TRBD1 on 5 matching bases. V was shortened by 5 bases and J by 0 bases, with 8 bases between the two germline ends. The CDR3 extends over 13 amino acids. Germline V CDR1 and CDR2: SQVTM, ANQGSEA. The CDR3 bases are TGCAGCGTTCCCAGGGCCTCCTACAATGAGCAGTTCTTC. Its protein product is CSVPRASYNEQFF.

This chain connects TRBV18 to TRBJ1-5, with 10 bases that match TRBD1. Germline V CDR1 and CDR2: KGHSH, LQKENI. Trimming took 2 bases from V and 4 from J; bases not matched to a gene: 26. The CDR3 loop spans 23 amino acids. CDR3 in amino acids: CASSPLVSGDRGFLAGENQPQHF. The CDR3 nucleotides are TGTGCCAGCTCACCATTGGTTAGCGGGGACAGGGGATTCTTGGCGGGGGAGAATCAGCCCCAGCATTTT.

V is TRBV9 and J is TRBJ2-1, with TRBD2 as a possible D gene (6 bases). V lost 3 bases, J lost 6 bases, and 25 bases lay in between. The CDR3 covers 18 residues. Germline V gene lookup returns CDR1 SGDLS and CDR2 YYNGEE. CDR3 region: CASSGEDYPIFVGNEQFF. The CDR3 region has the DNA TGTGCCAGCAGCGGGGAGGACTACCCCATTTTCGTAGGCAATGAGCAGTTCTTC.

This rearrangement joins TRBV6-1 to TRBJ2-5; 10 bases match TRBD2. The CDR3 runs to 16 residues. CDR1 MNHNS and CDR2 SASEGT come from the germline V gene. V dropped 3 bases and J dropped 4; count of bases not matched to a gene: 8. The CDR3 here is CASSEGLAQIRETQYF. DNA of the CDR3: TGTGCCAGCAGTGAGGGACTAGCGCAAATAAGAGAGACCCAGTACTTC.

Here the CDR3 reads CASSLGRGGTEAFF. CDR3 coding DNA: TGTGCCAGCAGCTTAGGCCGAGGGGGCACTGAAGCTTTCTTT. The chain combines TRBV7-9 with TRBJ1-1; D is perhaps TRBD1 (6 bases). The ends were cut back, 1 base at V and 4 bases at J, with 10 bases in the middle. This CDR3 contains 14 residues. The germline V gene has CDR1 SEHNR and CDR2 FQNEAQ (reference sequence).

The chain is built from TRBV27 and TRBJ1-1, with no clear D. Between the trimmed V and J ends, which lost 3 bases and 11 bases, there was a span of 16 bases. In germline, CDR1 is MNHEY, CDR2 SMNVEV (reference sequence). The CDR3 covers 13 residues. This CDR3 is CASSLARGREAFF. DNA for the CDR3: TGTGCCAGCAGTTTGGCCCGGGGAAGGGAGGCTTTCTTT.

The chain recombines TRBV27 with TRBJ1-2; D is uncertain. Germline loops: CDR1 MNHEY, CDR2 SMNVEV (reference sequence). Trimming left V 6 bases short and J 4 bases short, with 12 bases between. The CDR3 covers 13 residues. The CDR3 here is CASRAEGLYGYTF. The CDR3 nucleotides read TGTGCCAGCAGGGCCGAGGGCCTCTATGGCTACACCTTC.

V usage is TRBV7-8 and J usage is TRBJ1-1, with D possibly being TRBD1 (6 bases). Germline-derived CDR1 and CDR2 are SGHVS and FQNEAQ. There are 17 residues in the CDR3. V gave up 2 bases and J gave up 2 bases, with 18 bases separating them. The CDR3 bases are TGTGCCAGCAGCTTACCACGGCAGGGGACGGGTAACACTGAAGCTTTCTTT. Translation gives CASSLPRQGTGNTEAFF.

The chain uses TRBV29-1 and TRBJ2-7, with 7 bases that match TRBD1. The CDR3 totals 14 residues. The V and J ends lost 1 base and 4 bases, in that order; junction bases with no gene match: 7. CDR1 and CDR2 (germline): SQVTM, ANQGSEA. CDR3 nucleotides: TGCAGCGTTGAAGTGATCGGGACAGTTTACGAGCAGTACTTC. As protein: CSVEVIGTVYEQYF.

V usage is TRBV6-1 and J usage is TRBJ1-1; D unclear. Germline V gives CDR1 MNHNS, CDR2 SASEGT. The CDR3 loop spans 11 amino acids. V dropped 4 bases and J dropped 7 bases, with 7 bases sitting between them. The CDR3 nucleotides are TGTGCCAGCAGTGGGGCGGGTGAAGCTTTCTTT. Its translation is CASSGAGEAFF.

The chain carries TRBV7-9 and TRBJ2-2; perhaps TRBD1 as D (6 bases). The V gene's germline CDR1 is SEHNR and CDR2 FQNEAQ (reference sequence). Trimming shortened V by 1 base and J by 2 bases, and 11 bases separated the two germline ends. The CDR3 loop spans 16 amino acids. The DNA for the CDR3 is TGTGCCAGCAGCTTAGTTAGGACAGAAAACACCGGGGAGCTGTTTTTT. Residues: CASSLVRTENTGELFF.

The chain carries TRBV21-1 and TRBJ1-1; TRBD1 is the table's D call and was not checked against the DNA. TRBV21-1 is a pseudogene. This CDR3 comprises 19 residues. The CDR3 bases are TGTGCCAGCAGCCCCCGTCTTCGACGCGGGGACAGGTATGGAACTGAAGCTTTCTTT. This gives the protein CASSPRLRRGDRYGTEAFF.

Concerning this clone: The junction shows a germline mismatch at one end, possibly a read error. This sequence joins TRBV30 and TRBJ1-1, with 10 nucleotides matching TRBD1. CDR3 length: 16 residues. Germline CDR1 reads GTSNPN; CDR2 reads SVGIG (reference sequence). CDR3 coding DNA: TGTGCCTGGAGTGTAACTCCGGGACAGGGGAACCCTGAAGCTTTCTTT. It encodes CAWSVTPGQGNPEAFF.